The clone carrying this T cell receptor (beta chain) was counted at least ten times. This record belongs to a study of T cells after posttransplantation cyclophosphamide. The CDR3 extends over 13 amino acids. Germline V gene lookup returns CDR1 SQVTM and CDR2 ANQGSEA. V lost 4 bases, J lost 4 bases, and 6 bases stayed unmatched. Using immunoSEQ multiplex PCR, the repertoire was profiled, and TCRdb retains in-frame clones only, with some absent. The record shows about 25,000 clones for this sample, with no singletons present. The chain has TRBV29-1 and TRBJ2-5; 7 bases align to TRBD1. This TCR was recovered from a woman between 50 and 59 years old in good health, CMV-negative, and a related stem cell transplant donor. The material sequenced was PBMCs. The DNA for the CDR3 is TGCAGCGTTGCTACAGGGGTAGGAGAGACCCAGTACTTC. This gives the protein CSVATGVGETQYF.